A selection of T cell receptor beta chains follows, all from one sample in a study of control samples from healthy donors and cancer patients. Method: immunoSEQ multiplex PCR; TCRdb's copy keeps in-frame clones and lacks some. In the table there are 98,000 or so clones, roughly nine tenths of which are singletons. Specimen: blood. These receptors were taken from a woman between 65 and 79 years old in good health. The CDR3 runs from the conserved cysteine through the conserved F or W. A D gene is named only where the DNA matches it firmly. Not all rows give a size; the values are once, few, many and, for expanded clones, a class.

TRBJ1-4,.,TRBV5-8,.,14,CASSFESLNEKLFF,TGTGCCAGCAGCTTCGAGAGCCTTAATGAAAAACTGTTTTTT
TRBJ1-1,.,TRBV3-1/TRBV3-2,few,14,CASSQYSPNTEAFF,TGTGCCAGCAGCCAATACTCCCCGAACACTGAAGCTTTCTTT
TRBJ1-1,TRBD1,TRBV19,.,17,CASSMVAGGLLNTEAFF,TGTGCCAGTAGTATGGTGGCAGGGGGGCTCCTGAACACTGAAGCTTTCTTT
TRBJ2-3,TRBD2,TRBV7-3,.,15,CASSPSGGKGDTQYF,TGTGCCAGCAGCCCTAGCGGGGGGAAGGGAGATACGCAGTATTTT
TRBJ2-6,.,TRBV27,.,19,CASSLSMSALVSGANVLTF,TGTGCCAGCAGTTTATCGATGTCAGCCCTTGTCTCTGGGGCCAACGTCCTGACTTTC
TRBJ2-3,TRBD1,TRBV5-8,.,14,CASSRDRGTDTQYF,TGTGCCAGCAGCAGGGACAGGGGGACAGATACGCAGTATTTT
TRBJ1-2,TRBD1,TRBV6-5,once,13,CASSRDRVFGYTF,TGTGCCAGCAGTCGGGACAGGGTCTTTGGCTACACCTTC
TRBJ2-2,.,TRBV24-1,once,13,CATSDTGTGELFF,TGTGCCACCAGTGATACAGGAACCGGGGAGCTGTTTTTT
TRBJ1-5,.,TRBV6-6,.,14,CASSYTPDVQPQHF,TGTGCCAGCAGTTACACTCCGGACGTGCAGCCCCAGCATTTT
TRBJ2-7,TRBD2,TRBV28,few,16,CASTPGGTSGAYEQYF,TGTGCCAGCACCCCCGGGGGAACTAGCGGGGCTTACGAGCAGTACTTC
TRBJ1-5,.,TRBV19,once,14,CASSIPDINQPQHF,TGTGCCAGTAGTATACCCGACATTAATCAGCCCCAGCATTTT
TRBJ2-7,.,TRBV7-2,.,14,CASSQDISTYEQYF,TGTGCCAGCAGCCAGGACATTAGTACCTACGAGCAGTACTTC